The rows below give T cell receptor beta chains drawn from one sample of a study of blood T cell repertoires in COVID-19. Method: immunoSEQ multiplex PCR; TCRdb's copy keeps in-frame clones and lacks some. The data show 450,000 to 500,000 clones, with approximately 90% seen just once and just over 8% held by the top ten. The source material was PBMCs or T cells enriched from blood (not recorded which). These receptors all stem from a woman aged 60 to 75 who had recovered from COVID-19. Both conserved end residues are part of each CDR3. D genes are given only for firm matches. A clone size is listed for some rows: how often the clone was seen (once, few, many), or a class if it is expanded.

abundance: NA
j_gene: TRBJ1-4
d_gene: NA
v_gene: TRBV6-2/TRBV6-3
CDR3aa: CASSYGARASNEKLFF
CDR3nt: TGTGCCAGCAGTTACGGGGCACGCGCATCTAATGAAAAACTGTTTTTT

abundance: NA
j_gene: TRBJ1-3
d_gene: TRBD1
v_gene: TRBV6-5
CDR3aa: CASSWDRAGNTIYF
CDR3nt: TGTGCCAGCAGTTGGGACAGGGCAGGAAACACCATATATTTT

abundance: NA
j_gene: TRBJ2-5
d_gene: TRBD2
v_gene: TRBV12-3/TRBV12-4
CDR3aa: CASSLGLGETQYF
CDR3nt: TGTGCCAGCAGCTTGGGACTAGGAGAGACCCAGTACTTC

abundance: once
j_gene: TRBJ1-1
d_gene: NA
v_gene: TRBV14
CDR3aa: CASSLLGQRGWEAFF
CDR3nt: TGTGCCAGCAGCCTTTTAGGACAGCGAGGGTGGGAAGCTTTCTTT

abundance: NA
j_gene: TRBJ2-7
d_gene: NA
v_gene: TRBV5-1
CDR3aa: CASSLAVEVGEQYF
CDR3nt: TGCGCCAGCAGCTTGGCAGTGGAGGTCGGCGAGCAGTACTTC

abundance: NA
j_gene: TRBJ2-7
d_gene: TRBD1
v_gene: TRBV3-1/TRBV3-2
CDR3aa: CASSPRQGNEQYF
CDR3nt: TGTGCCAGCAGCCCCCGACAGGGTAACGAGCAGTACTTC

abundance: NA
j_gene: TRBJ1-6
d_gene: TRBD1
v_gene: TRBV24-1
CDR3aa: CATSDRQGRSSPLHF
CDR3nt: TGTGCCACCAGTGACAGACAGGGCCGAAGTTCACCCCTCCACTTT

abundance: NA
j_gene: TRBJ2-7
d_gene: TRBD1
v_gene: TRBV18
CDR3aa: CASSPRAGGNYEQYF
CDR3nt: TGTGCCAGCTCACCCCGGGCAGGGGGTAACTACGAGCAGTACTTC

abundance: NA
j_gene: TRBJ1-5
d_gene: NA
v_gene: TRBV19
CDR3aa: CASSIEEDQPQHF
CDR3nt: TGTGCCAGTAGTATAGAGGAGGATCAGCCCCAGCATTTT

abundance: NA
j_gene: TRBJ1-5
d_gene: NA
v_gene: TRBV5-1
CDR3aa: CASSLSGYSNQPQHF
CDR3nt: TGCGCCAGCAGCTTGTCGGGTTATAGCAATCAGCCCCAGCATTTT

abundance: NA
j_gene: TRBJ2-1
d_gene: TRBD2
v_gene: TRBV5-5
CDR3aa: CASSLPGLAEVF
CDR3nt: TGTGCCAGCAGCTTGCCCGGACTAGCAGAGGTCTTC

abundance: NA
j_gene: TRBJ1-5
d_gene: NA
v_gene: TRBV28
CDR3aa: CASSLGGSQPQHF
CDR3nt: TGTGCCAGCAGTTTAGGGGGGAGTCAGCCCCAGCATTTT

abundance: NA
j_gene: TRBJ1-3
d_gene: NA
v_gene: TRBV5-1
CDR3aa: CASSLQGYSGNTIYF
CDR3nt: TGCGCCAGCAGCTTACAGGGTTACTCTGGAAACACCATATATTTT

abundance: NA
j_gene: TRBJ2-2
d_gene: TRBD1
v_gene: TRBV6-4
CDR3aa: CASSPGQGNTGELFF
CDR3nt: TGTGCCAGCAGCCCAGGACAGGGTAACACCGGGGAGCTGTTTTTT

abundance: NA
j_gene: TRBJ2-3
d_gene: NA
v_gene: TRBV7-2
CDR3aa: CASSLVRGGRGTDTQYF
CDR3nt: TGTGCCAGCAGCTTAGTCCGTGGGGGGCGGGGGACAGATACGCAGTATTTT

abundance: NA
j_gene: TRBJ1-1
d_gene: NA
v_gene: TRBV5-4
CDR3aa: CASSPGGSNTEAFF
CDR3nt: TGTGCCAGCAGCCCTGGAGGATCTAACACTGAAGCTTTCTTT

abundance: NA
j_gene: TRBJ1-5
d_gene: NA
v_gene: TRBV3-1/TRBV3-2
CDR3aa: CASSRQASNQPQHF
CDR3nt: TGTGCCAGCAGCCGACAGGCTAGCAATCAGCCCCAGCATTTT

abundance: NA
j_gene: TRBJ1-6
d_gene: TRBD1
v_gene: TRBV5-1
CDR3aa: CASSPSGQGRDSPLHF
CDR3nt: TGCGCCAGCAGCCCCTCAGGACAGGGCAGGGATTCACCCCTCCACTTT

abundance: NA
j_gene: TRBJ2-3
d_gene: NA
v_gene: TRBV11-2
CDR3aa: CASRGGPDTQYF
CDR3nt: TGTGCCAGCAGAGGCGGGCCAGATACGCAGTATTTT

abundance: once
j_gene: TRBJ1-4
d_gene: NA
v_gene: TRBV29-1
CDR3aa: CSAGTPNEKLFF
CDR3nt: TGCAGCGCCGGGACACCCAATGAAAAACTGTTTTTT

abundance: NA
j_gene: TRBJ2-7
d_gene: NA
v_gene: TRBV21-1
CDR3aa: CAREPRDRAYEQYF
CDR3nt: TGTGCCAGGGAACCCCGGGACAGAGCCTACGAGCAGTACTTC

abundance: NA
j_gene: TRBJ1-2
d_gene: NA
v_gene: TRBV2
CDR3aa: CASSEWASFNYGYTF
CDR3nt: TGTGCCAGCAGTGAATGGGCCAGCTTTAACTATGGCTACACCTTC

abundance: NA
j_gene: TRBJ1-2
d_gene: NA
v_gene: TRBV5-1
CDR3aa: CARRTLFYGYTF
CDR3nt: TGCGCCAGAAGGACACTCTTCTATGGCTACACCTTC

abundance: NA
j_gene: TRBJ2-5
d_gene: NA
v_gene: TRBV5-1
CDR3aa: CASSLAAGRGETQYF
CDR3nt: TGCGCCAGCAGCTTGGCCGCGGGCCGGGGTGAGACCCAGTACTTC

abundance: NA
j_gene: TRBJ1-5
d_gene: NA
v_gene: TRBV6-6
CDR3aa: CASSFPPPSPQHF
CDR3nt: TGTGCCAGCAGCTTCCCCCCTCCCTCTCCCCAGCATTTT

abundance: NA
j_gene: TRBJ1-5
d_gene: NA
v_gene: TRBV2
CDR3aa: CASSEQGQFNQPQHF
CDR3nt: TGTGCCAGCAGTGAACAAGGACAGTTCAATCAGCCCCAGCATTTT

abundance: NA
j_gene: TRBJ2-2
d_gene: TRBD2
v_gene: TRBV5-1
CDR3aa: CASSLRPGQSGTSGANTGELFF
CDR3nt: TGCGCCAGCAGCTTGCGGCCCGGACAGTCTGGGACTAGCGGGGCGAACACCGGGGAGCTGTTTTTT

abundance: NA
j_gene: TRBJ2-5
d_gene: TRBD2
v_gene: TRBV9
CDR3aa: CASSLSGGDQETQYF
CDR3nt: TGTGCCAGCAGCTTAAGCGGGGGGGACCAAGAGACCCAGTACTTC

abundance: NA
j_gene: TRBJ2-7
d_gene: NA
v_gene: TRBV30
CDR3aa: CAWNRQGSYEQYF
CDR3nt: TGTGCCTGGAACAGGCAGGGAAGCTACGAGCAGTACTTC

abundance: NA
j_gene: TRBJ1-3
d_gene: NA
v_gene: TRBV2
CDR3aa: CASSEDPGQPSGNTIYF
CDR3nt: TGTGCCAGCAGTGAAGACCCCGGACAGCCCTCTGGAAACACCATATATTTT

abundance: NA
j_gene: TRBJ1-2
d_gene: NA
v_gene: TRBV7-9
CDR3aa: CASSPGNYGYTF
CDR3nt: TGTGCCAGCAGCCCGGGGAACTATGGCTACACCTTC

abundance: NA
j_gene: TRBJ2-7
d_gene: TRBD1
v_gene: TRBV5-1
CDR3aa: CASRTGPNYEQYF
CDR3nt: TGCGCCAGCCGGACAGGGCCAAACTACGAGCAGTACTTC

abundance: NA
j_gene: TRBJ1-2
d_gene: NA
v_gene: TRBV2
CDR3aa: CASSSRADANYGYTF
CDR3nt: TGTGCCAGCAGTTCGAGGGCAGACGCTAACTATGGCTACACCTTC

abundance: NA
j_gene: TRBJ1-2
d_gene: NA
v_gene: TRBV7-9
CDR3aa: CASSRLWGDGYTF
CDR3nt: TGTGCCAGCAGCAGACTCTGGGGGGACGGCTACACCTTC

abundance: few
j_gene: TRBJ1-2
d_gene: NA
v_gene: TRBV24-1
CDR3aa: CATSETQGYGYTF
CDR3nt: TGTGCCACCAGTGAAACCCAGGGGTATGGCTACACCTTC

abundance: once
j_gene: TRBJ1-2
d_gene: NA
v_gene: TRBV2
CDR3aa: CASSVHTNYGYTF
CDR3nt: TGTGCCAGCAGCGTACATACTAACTATGGCTACACCTTC

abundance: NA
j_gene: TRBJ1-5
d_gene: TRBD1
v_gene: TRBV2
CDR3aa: CASSRTGRDNQPQHF
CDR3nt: TGTGCCAGCAGTCGGACAGGGAGGGACAATCAGCCCCAGCATTTT

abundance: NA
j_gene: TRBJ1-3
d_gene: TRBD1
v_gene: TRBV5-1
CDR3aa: CASSLQGATGNTIYF
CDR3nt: TGCGCCAGCAGCTTGCAGGGGGCAACTGGAAACACCATATATTTT

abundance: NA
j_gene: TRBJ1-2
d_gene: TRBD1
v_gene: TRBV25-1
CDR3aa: CASSKPLRTGGYGYTF
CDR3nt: TGTGCCAGCAGTAAACCACTTCGGACAGGGGGCTATGGCTACACCTTC

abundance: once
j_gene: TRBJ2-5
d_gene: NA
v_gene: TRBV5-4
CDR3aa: CASSLDQGGQETQYF
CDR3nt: TGTGCCAGCAGCTTAGACCAGGGGGGACAAGAGACCCAGTACTTC

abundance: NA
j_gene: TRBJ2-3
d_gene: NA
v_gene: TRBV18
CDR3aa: CASSPPNSPADTQYF
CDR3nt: TGTGCCAGCTCACCACCGAACTCCCCTGCAGATACGCAGTATTTT

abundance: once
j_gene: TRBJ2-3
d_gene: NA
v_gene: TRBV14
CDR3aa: CASSQDPSTQYF
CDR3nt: TGTGCCAGCAGCCAAGATCCCTCTACGCAGTATTTT

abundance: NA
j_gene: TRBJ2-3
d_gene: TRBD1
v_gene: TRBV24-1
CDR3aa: CATSHRDRPTDTQYF
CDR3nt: TGTGCCACCAGCCACCGGGACAGACCCACAGATACGCAGTATTTT

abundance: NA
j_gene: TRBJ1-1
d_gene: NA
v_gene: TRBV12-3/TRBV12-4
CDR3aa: CASSSWEASEAFF
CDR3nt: TGTGCCAGCAGTTCATGGGAGGCGTCTGAAGCTTTCTTT

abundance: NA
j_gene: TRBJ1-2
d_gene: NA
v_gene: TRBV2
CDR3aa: CASRRGSGVVNYGYTF
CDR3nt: TGTGCCAGCAGGAGGGGGTCAGGGGTGGTTAACTATGGCTACACCTTC

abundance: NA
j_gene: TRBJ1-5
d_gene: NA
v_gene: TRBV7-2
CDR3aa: CASSYRGFQPQHF
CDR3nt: TGTGCCAGCAGCTATAGGGGGTTTCAGCCCCAGCATTTT

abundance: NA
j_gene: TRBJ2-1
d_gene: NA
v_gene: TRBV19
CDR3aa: CASSIASPNEQFF
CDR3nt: TGTGCCAGTAGTATAGCTTCCCCCAATGAGCAGTTCTTC

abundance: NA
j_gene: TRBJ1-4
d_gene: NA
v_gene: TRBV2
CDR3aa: CASSGTGWGLFF
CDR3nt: TGTGCCAGCAGTGGTACAGGGTGGGGACTGTTTTTT